The entry below describes one TCR beta chain. The antigen is undetermined. This sample is part of a study of OX40 agonist ivuxolimab in advanced cancers. For the study at large: One hepatocellular carcinoma and a couple of cutaneous melanoma patients partially responded.

TCRdb's copy holds only in-frame clones and misses some; the assay was immunoSEQ multiplex PCR. The sample contains about 68,000 clones, approximately 90% of which appear only once. CDR1 and CDR2 (germline): MNHNS, SASEGT. With 3 bases clipped from V and 6 bases from J, the junction kept 7 bases outside the gene matches. The CDR3 is 15 amino acids. Whole-study findings and limits: Individuals who were partial responders at 0.1-3.0 mg/kg had clonal expansion that ranked among the lowest.

The TCR was taken from an adult with an advanced solid tumor such as melanoma, head and neck, liver or kidney cancer. V gene TRBV6-1 combines with J gene TRBJ2-1; 8 nucleotides match TRBD2. The starting material was CD4+ or CD8+ T cells sorted from blood, obtained in a trial of the OX40 agonist ivuxolimab. The CDR3 sequence is CASSEAGGTANEQFF. CDR3 nucleotides: TGTGCCAGCAGTGAGGCGGGAGGAACTGCCAATGAGCAGTTCTTC.